Shown below are 19 T cell receptor beta chains from a single sample sequenced in a study of T cell responses to AZD1222 COVID-19 vaccine. TCRdb's table, derived via immunoSEQ multiplex PCR, lists solely in-frame clones and lacks some. The sample records approximately 92,000 clones, roughly nine tenths being singletons. The specimen comprised peripheral blood, sampled on day 0 of AZD1222 vaccination. These receptor sequences come from an adult in good health.

The gene calls are TRBV20-1 and TRBJ1-5; no clear D. This CDR3 is 14 amino acids long. The germline CDR1 and CDR2 sequences are DFQATT and SNEGSKA (reference sequence). The germline V and J ends were trimmed by 3 bases and 7 bases, with 16 bases remaining between them. The CDR3 DNA sequence: TGCAGTGCTAGTAGAGGCGGCCGGGAACAGCCCCAGCATTTT. Amino acids: CSASRGGREQPQHF.

This clone turned up a few times. The chain links TRBV19 to TRBJ2-5, with unresolved D. V lost 1 base and J lost 6, with 3 bases in between. This CDR3 has 11 amino acids. Germline V gene sequence: CDR1 LNHDA, CDR2 SQIVND (reference sequence). CDR3: CASSIGKTQYF. DNA for the CDR3: TGTGCCAGTAGTATAGGAAAGACCCAGTACTTC.

The gene calls are TRBV21-1 and TRBJ1-3; the table's D gene call, TRBD1, was not cross checked with the DNA. TRBV21-1 is a pseudogene. The CDR3 runs to 15 residues. CDR3 DNA: TGTGCCAGCAGCCTCCCGGGGACACTCGGAAACACCATATATTTT. The encoded protein is CASSLPGTLGNTIYF.

The V and J genes are TRBV5-4 and TRBJ1-2; a possible D gene is TRBD1 (6 bases). The CDR3 has 15 amino acids. Germline V gene data show CDR1 as SGHNT and CDR2 as YYREEE (reference sequence). The V end lost 3 bases, the J end lost 7 bases, and 19 bases lay between the germline ends. The DNA of the CDR3 is TGTGCCAGCAGCTCACAGGGACGGCGAGGCGGTGGCTACACCTTC. It encodes CASSSQGRRGGGYTF. Full variable domain (missing parts from reference TRBV5-4 and TRBJ1-2): ETGVTQSPTHLIKTRGQQVTLRCSSQSGHNTVSWYQQALGQGPQFIFQYYREEENGRGNFPPRFSGLQFPNYSSELNVNALELDDSALYLCASSSQGRRGGGYTFGSGTRLTVV.

This rearrangement joins TRBV5-6 to TRBJ2-5; D not resolved. This CDR3 is 13 amino acids long. The germline CDR1 and CDR2 sequences are SGHDT and YYEEEE. With 4 bases removed from V and 5 bases from J, the gap between germline ends came to 12 bases. The CDR3 bases are TGTGCCAGCAGCCTTTGGGGTGGTGAGACCCAGTACTTC. Amino acid sequence: CASSLWGGETQYF.

The J gene is TRBJ1-3, the V gene TRBV28, with 7 bases fitting TRBD1. The germline V gene encodes CDR1 MDHEN and CDR2 SYDVKM. The CDR3 sequence is 15 residues long. Losses at the gene ends were 6 bases for V and 3 bases for J; bases not matched to a gene: 8. As DNA, the CDR3 is TGTGCCAGCAGCCGTAAGACAGGGTTTGGAAACACCATATATTTT. Protein product: CASSRKTGFGNTIYF.

On this clone: Other DNA sequences in this specimen translate into the identical CDR3. The V gene is TRBV6-2 or TRBV6-3, the J gene TRBJ2-6; TRBD1 agrees at 9 bases. The length of the CDR3 is 17 residues. V trimming: 6 bases; J trimming: 4 bases; junction bases outside the gene matches: 10. Looked up from germline, CDR1 is MNHEY and CDR2 is SVGEGT. The CDR3 DNA reads as TGTGCCAGCAGCCGTGGACAGGGGAGCTCAGGGGCCAACGTCCTGACTTTC. This codes for CASSRGQGSSGANVLTF.

The rearrangement joins TRBV19 to TRBJ2-1, with TRBD1 matching 7 bases. This CDR3 is 16 amino acids long. Unmatched junction bases numbered 10, after V lost 4 bases and J lost 4 bases. The germline CDR1 and CDR2 sequences are LNHDA and SQIVND (reference sequence). The CDR3 here is CASSKGAVFGYNEQFF. CDR3 in DNA: TGTGCCAGTAGTAAGGGGGCGGTCTTTGGGTACAATGAGCAGTTCTTC.

The rearrangement joins TRBV4-3 to TRBJ1-3; D is unclear. The ends were cut back, 0 bases at V and 0 bases at J, with 12 bases in the middle. Germline V lookup: CDR1 LGHNA, CDR2 YSLEER. This CDR3 is 17 amino acids long. This CDR3 reads CASSQELARNSGNTIYF. The DNA of the CDR3 is TGCGCCAGCAGCCAAGAGCTGGCACGGAACTCTGGAAACACCATATATTTT.

The chain joins TRBV18 to TRBJ2-4, with D possibly matching TRBD2 (5 bases). Per germline, CDR1 KGHSH and CDR2 LQKENI. Trimming stripped 0 bases from V and 11 bases from J, with 11 bases between. This CDR3 region has 13 residues. The CDR3 loop reads CASSPPQRQVQYF. The CDR3 nucleotides read TGTGCCAGCTCACCACCACAGCGGCAGGTTCAGTACTTC.

The chain combines TRBV7-2 with TRBJ1-5; tentatively, D is TRBD1 (6 bases). The V end lost 5 bases, the J end lost 1 base, and 12 bases lay between the germline ends. CDR3 length: 15 amino acids. Germline CDR1 SGHTA, CDR2 FQGNSA. CDR3 region: CASSKEGGSNQPQHF. In DNA, the CDR3 is TGTGCCAGCAGCAAAGAGGGGGGGAGCAATCAGCCCCAGCATTTT.

The J gene is TRBJ1-6, the V gene TRBV7-2; tentative D call: TRBD1 (6 bases). CDR3 size: 17 residues. V dropped 5 bases and J dropped 1 base, with 15 bases sitting between them. The germline V gene has CDR1 SGHTA and CDR2 FQGNSA. The CDR3 nucleotides read TGTGCCAGCAGCCCTGCGGGGGGCGTTTCCTATAATTCACCCCTCCACTTT. It translates to CASSPAGGVSYNSPLHF.

This chain uses TRBV3-1 (or the pseudogene TRBV3-2) with TRBJ1-4, with D tentatively TRBD1 (6 bases). The CDR3 consists of 13 residues. Germline CDR1 and CDR2: LGHDT and YNNKEL (reference sequence). V lost 6 bases and J lost 8, with 13 bases in between. The CDR3 reads CASRLQGGEKLFF. CDR3 DNA: TGTGCCAGCAGACTACAGGGAGGCGAAAAACTGTTTTTT.

The chain carries TRBV6-6 and TRBJ2-5; tentative D call: TRBD2 (6 bases). Germline assignment: CDR1 MNHNY and CDR2 SVGAGI (reference sequence). The CDR3 totals 12 residues. Trimming stripped 6 bases from V and 5 bases from J, with 10 bases between. CDR3 nucleotides: TGTGCCAGCAGGGGCGGGGAGGAGACCCAGTACTTC. Residues: CASRGGEETQYF.

J is TRBJ2-3 and V is TRBV11-2; the D gene is possibly TRBD1 (6 bases). This CDR3 comprises 14 residues. Trimming left V 3 bases short and J 0 bases short, with 7 bases between. CDR1 and CDR2 (germline): SGHAT, FQNNGV. In DNA, the CDR3 is TGTGCCAGCAGCTTGGGACAAAGCACAGATACGCAGTATTTT. This translates into CASSLGQSTDTQYF.

The J gene is TRBJ2-7, the V gene TRBV9; 9 positions agree with TRBD2. Germline loops: CDR1 SGDLS, CDR2 YYNGEE. The CDR3 runs 16 residues. After removal of 3 bases from V and 4 bases from J, the junction contained 11 bases not matched to a gene. The CDR3 protein is CASSGSAGGQKYEQYF. The CDR3 region has the DNA TGTGCCAGCAGCGGTAGTGCGGGGGGGCAGAAATACGAGCAGTACTTC.

V usage is TRBV5-1 and J usage is TRBJ2-1; a possible D gene is TRBD1 (6 bases). Germline V CDR1 and CDR2: SGHRS, YFSETQ. V lost 0 bases and J 4 bases, leaving 8 bases between the germline ends. The CDR3 has 14 residues. CDR3 in amino acids: CASSLEQGYNEQFF. The CDR3 DNA follows: TGCGCCAGCAGCTTGGAACAGGGATACAATGAGCAGTTCTTC.

The gene calls are TRBV12-5 and TRBJ2-4; D is unresolved. Trimming removed 5 bases at V and 0 bases at J, with 8 bases between. Germline V gives CDR1 LGHNT, CDR2 FRNRAP. The CDR3 sequence is 14 residues long. CDR3 in amino acids: CASGAELAKNIQYF. CDR3 coding DNA: TGTGCTAGTGGTGCTGAACTAGCCAAAAACATTCAGTACTTC.

The chain has TRBV9 and TRBJ1-1; unclear D gene. Germline loops: CDR1 SGDLS, CDR2 YYNGEE. The CDR3 runs to 14 residues. V shed 2 bases and J shed 0 bases, with 8 bases lying between them. As DNA, the CDR3 is TGTGCCAGCAGCGTTGCGCCGATGAACACTGAAGCTTTCTTT. Encoded protein: CASSVAPMNTEAFF. The full variable domain, with the rest looked up from reference TRBV9 and TRBJ1-1, is DSGVTQTPKHLITATGQRVTLRCSPRSGDLSVYWYQQSLDQGLQFLIQYYNGEERAKGNILERFSAQQFPDLHSELNLSSLELGDSALYFCASSVAPMNTEAFFGQGTRLTVV.